The clone carrying this T cell receptor beta chain came up a few times. Germline-derived CDR1 and CDR2 are SEHNR and FQNEAQ (reference sequence). J was trimmed by 4 bases and V by 5 bases; bases with no gene match: 10. The CDR3 has 15 amino acids. This sample was included in a study of response to subunit inactivated influenza vaccine. TCRdb itself ran the RT-PCR reads through MiXCR, one entry per CDR3 protein. The repertoire includes about 540,000 distinct CDR3 sequences, 20% to 25% of them detected once, and 2.8% sits in the top ten. These data were also filed under a second study, of T cells expressing NK-cell markers. That source reports: Production of TCR beta cDNA relied on 5'RACE template switching with UMIs. As a fraction of CD8+ T cells, dominant NKG2C+ clonotypes reached about 1.0-7.5% in six donors. These clonotypes, the leaders elsewhere, also led the CD3+CD56-NKG2C+ fraction in several donors.

The chain couples TRBV7-9 to TRBJ1-1, with 7 bases identical to TRBD1. The sequence was obtained from a middle-aged man who received an inactivated influenza vaccine. Sequenced here: CD4+ T cells sorted from PBMCs, sampled about 12 days after vaccination. This chain's CDR3 is CASSQSRGFGTEAFF. In DNA, the CDR3 is TGTGCCAGCAGCCAAAGCAGGGGGTTCGGCACTGAAGCTTTCTTT.